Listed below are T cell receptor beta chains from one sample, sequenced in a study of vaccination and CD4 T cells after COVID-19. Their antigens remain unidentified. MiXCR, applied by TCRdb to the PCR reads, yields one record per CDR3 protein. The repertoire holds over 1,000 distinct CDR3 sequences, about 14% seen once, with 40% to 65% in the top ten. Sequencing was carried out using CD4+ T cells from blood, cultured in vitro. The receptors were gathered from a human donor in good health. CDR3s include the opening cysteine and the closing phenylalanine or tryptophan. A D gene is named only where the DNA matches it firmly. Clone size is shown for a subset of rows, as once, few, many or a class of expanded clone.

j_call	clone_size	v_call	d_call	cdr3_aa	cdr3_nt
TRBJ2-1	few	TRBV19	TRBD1	CATQPLTGTGYNEQFF	TGTGCCACCCAGCCCCTGACCGGGACAGGCTACAATGAGCAGTTCTTC
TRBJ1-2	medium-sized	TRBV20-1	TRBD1	CRTGENNGYTF	TGCCGGACAGGGGAGAACAATGGCTACACCTTC
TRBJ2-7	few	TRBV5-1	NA	CASSLVTDSYEQYF	TGCGCCAGCAGCTTGGTTACGGACTCCTACGAGCAGTACTTC
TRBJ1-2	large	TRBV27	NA	CASSLGPAYSYGYTF	TGTGCCAGCAGTTTGGGACCGGCCTACAGCTATGGCTACACCTTC
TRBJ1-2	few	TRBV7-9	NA	CASSPIRGHGYTF	TGTGCCAGCAGCCCCATCCGGGGCCATGGCTACACCTTC
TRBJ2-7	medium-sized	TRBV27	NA	CASSVTGREQYF	TGTGCCAGCAGTGTTACAGGGCGCGAGCAGTACTTC
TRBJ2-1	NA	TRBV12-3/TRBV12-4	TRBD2	CASSLWTSGIDEQFF	TGTGCCAGCAGTTTGTGGACTAGCGGGATCGATGAGCAGTTCTTC
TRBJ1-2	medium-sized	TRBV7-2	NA	CASSSGQHYGYTF	TGTGCCAGCAGCTCCGGACAGCACTATGGCTACACCTTC
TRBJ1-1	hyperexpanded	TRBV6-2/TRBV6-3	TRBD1	CASSYFGTGQTEAFF	TGTGCCAGCAGTTACTTTGGGACAGGCCAGACTGAAGCTTTCTTT
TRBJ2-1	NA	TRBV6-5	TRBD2	CASSYAGTSGGARDEQFF	TGTGCCAGCAGTTACGCCGGGACTAGCGGGGGGGCTAGGGATGAGCAGTTCTTC
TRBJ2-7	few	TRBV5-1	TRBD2	CASSRTSSEQYF	TGCGCCAGCAGCCGGACTAGTTCCGAGCAGTACTTC
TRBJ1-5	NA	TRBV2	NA	CASSLQANQPQHF	TGTGCCAGCAGTTTACAGGCCAATCAGCCCCAGCATTTT
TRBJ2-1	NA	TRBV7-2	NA	CASRGRLANEQFF	TGTGCCAGCAGGGGACGCCTGGCGAATGAGCAGTTCTTC
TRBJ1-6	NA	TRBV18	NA	CASSPTADNSPLHF	TGTGCCAGCTCACCAACGGCAGATAATTCACCCCTCCACTTT
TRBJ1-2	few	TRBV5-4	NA	CASSPPPGANYGYTF	TGTGCCAGCAGCCCTCCCCCTGGGGCTAACTATGGCTACACCTTC
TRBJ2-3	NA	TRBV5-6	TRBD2	CASSLGAGGEVDTQYF	TGTGCCAGCAGCTTGGGCGCGGGGGGGGAGGTAGATACGCAGTATTTT
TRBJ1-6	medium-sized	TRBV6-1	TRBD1	CASRVTGQSSPLHF	TGTGCCAGCAGGGTGACAGGGCAGAGTTCACCCCTCCACTTT
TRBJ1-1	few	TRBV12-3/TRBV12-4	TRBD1	CASSTGVNTEAFF	TGTGCCAGCAGCACAGGGGTTAACACTGAAGCTTTCTTT
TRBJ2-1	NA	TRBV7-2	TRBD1	CVSSPRQGSPFPFF	TGTGTCAGCAGCCCCCGACAGGGGTCGCCATTCCCGTTCTTC
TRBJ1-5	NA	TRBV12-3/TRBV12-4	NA	CASSPAPVNQPQHF	TGTGCCAGCAGCCCCGCCCCCGTAAATCAGCCCCAGCATTTT
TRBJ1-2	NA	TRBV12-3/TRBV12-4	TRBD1	CASSLVGNRGRADGYTF	TGTGCCAGCAGTTTAGTTGGTAACAGGGGGCGCGCGGATGGCTACACCTTC
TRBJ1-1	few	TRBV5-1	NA	CASSLVSEWTEAFF	TGCGCCAGCAGCTTGGTTTCAGAATGGACTGAAGCTTTCTTT
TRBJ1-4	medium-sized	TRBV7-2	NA	CASSTGSWEKLFF	TGTGCCAGCAGCACAGGGTCTTGGGAAAAACTGTTTTTT